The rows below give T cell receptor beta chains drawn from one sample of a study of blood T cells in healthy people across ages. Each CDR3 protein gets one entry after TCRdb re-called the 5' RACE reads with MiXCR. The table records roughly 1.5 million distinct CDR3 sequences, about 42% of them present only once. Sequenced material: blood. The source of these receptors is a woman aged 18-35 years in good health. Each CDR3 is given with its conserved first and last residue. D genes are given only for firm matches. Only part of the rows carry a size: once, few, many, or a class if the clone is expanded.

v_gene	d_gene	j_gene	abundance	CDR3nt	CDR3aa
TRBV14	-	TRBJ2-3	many	TGTGCCAGCAGCCAATTTAGGCTCACAGATACGCAGTATTTT	CASSQFRLTDTQYF
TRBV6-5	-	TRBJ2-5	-	TGTGCCAGCAGAGGGGCCGCTAGTCAAGAGACCCAGTACTTC	CASRGAASQETQYF
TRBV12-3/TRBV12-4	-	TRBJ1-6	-	TGTGCCAGCAGTCCCCCACGGGGGAATTCACCCCTCCACTTT	CASSPPRGNSPLHF
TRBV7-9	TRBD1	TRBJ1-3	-	TGTGCCAGCAGCAACAGACAGGGGACTGGAAACACCATATATTTT	CASSNRQGTGNTIYF
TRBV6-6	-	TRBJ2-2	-	TGTGCCAGCAGTTACTCGAAGGGTGCCACCGGGGAGCTGTTTTTT	CASSYSKGATGELFF
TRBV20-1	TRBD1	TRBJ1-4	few	TGCAGTGCTAGAGGGACAGGAGAAAAACTGTTTTTT	CSARGTGEKLFF
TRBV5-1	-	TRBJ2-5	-	TGCGCCAGCAGCTTGGACACCAGGACGGGGGTTGAGCAGTACTTC	CASSLDTRTGVEQYF
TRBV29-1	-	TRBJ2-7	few	TGCAGCGTTGTGCCGGCGACCGGGGACGAGCAGTACTTC	CSVVPATGDEQYF
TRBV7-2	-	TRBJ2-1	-	TGTGCCAGCACCCTCCGTTACAATGAGCAGTTCTTC	CASTLRYNEQFF
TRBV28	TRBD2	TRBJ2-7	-	TGTGCCAGCAGTTTAGGACTAGTTTGGTACGAGCAGTACTTC	CASSLGLVWYEQYF
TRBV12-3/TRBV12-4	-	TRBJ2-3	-	TGTCCCAGCAGTTTTCACCGGGATACGCAGTATTTT	CPSSFHRDTQYF
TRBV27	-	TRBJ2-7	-	TGTGCCAGCAGTTTAGTGGGCACACCGCACTCGTCCTACGAGCAGTACTTC	CASSLVGTPHSSYEQYF
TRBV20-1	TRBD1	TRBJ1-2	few	TGCGTATACTCGCCGGGACAGGGCTATGGCTACACCTTC	CVYSPGQGYGYTF
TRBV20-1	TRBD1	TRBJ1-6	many	TGCAGTGCTAGAGAGGCCAGGGGGCCGAGCTCCTATAATTCACCCCTCCACTTT	CSAREARGPSSYNSPLHF
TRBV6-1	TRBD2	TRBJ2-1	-	TGTGCCAGCAGCTCCCTAAAATCCGGGACTAGCGGCCCGGGGGAGCAGTTCTTC	CASSSLKSGTSGPGEQFF
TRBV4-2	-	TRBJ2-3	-	TGTGCCAGCAGCCAAGATCCGGGGCTTCGAGATACGCAGTATTTT	CASSQDPGLRDTQYF
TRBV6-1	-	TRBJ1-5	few	TGTGCCAGCTCTTGGCAGCAGCCCCAGCATTTT	CASSWQQPQHF
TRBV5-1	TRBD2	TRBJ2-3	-	TGCGCCGGCAGCTTGGCCCCTAGCGGGACAACAGATACGCAGTATTTT	CAGSLAPSGTTDTQYF
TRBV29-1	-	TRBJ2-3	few	TGCAGCGTTATGTGGAGACTCCGAGGGGGAGATACGCAGTATTTT	CSVMWRLRGGDTQYF
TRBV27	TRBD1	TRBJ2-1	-	TGTGCCAGCGTAGTTCGACAGGGGTACAATGAGCAGTTCTTC	CASVVRQGYNEQFF
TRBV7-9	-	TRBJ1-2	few	TGTGCCAGCAGCCTTTCAGGGGAATCCTCCGTCTATGGCTACACCTTC	CASSLSGESSVYGYTF
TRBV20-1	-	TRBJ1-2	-	TGCAGTGCTATCCGAGGGGGGCAGGGCTATGGCTACACCTTC	CSAIRGGQGYGYTF
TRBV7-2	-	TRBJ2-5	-	TGTGCCAGCAGCTCCGAGGTCCTAGCCTCTGGGACCCAGTACTTC	CASSSEVLASGTQYF
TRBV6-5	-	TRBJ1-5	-	TGTGCCAGCAACCAAAACGGACTCAATCAGCCCCAGCATTTT	CASNQNGLNQPQHF
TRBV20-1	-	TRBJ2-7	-	TGCAGTGGCAACGCCAACCGGGACCCGTCATGGAATGAGCAGTACTTC	CSGNANRDPSWNEQYF
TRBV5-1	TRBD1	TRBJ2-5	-	TGCGCCAGCAGCTTACAGGGGAAGGGGCAAGAGACCCAGTACTTC	CASSLQGKGQETQYF
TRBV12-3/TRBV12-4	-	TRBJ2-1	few	TGTGCCAGCAGTCTCCACTTAGGACTGGCCGGGGAGCAGTTCTTC	CASSLHLGLAGEQFF
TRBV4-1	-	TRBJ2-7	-	TGCGCCGGCAGCCAAGGAGTAACAGGGTCTAACGAGCAGTACTTC	CAGSQGVTGSNEQYF
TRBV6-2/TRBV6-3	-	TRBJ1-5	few	TGTGCCAGCAGTCACAATCCGGACGGGGAACTAGGGCAGCCCCAGCATTTT	CASSHNPDGELGQPQHF
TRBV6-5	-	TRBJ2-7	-	TGTGCCAGCAGTACCGGGGACGGCACCTACGAGCAGTACTTC	CASSTGDGTYEQYF
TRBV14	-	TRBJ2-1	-	TGTGCCAGCAGCCAAGAAAAGAATTGGGATGAGCAGTTCTTC	CASSQEKNWDEQFF
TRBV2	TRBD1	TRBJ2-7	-	TGTGCCAGCAGCGTTCGGGACAGGGTTTTAAACAATGAGCAGTACTTC	CASSVRDRVLNNEQYF
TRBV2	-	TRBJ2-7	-	TGTGCCAGCACAGGAGGAGCAGAGAACTACGAGCAGTACTTC	CASTGGAENYEQYF
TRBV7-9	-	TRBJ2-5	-	TGTGCCAGCAGCTCCTGGACGGGAGCCTATATCCAAGAGACCCAGTACTTC	CASSSWTGAYIQETQYF
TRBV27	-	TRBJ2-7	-	TGTGCCACCCACAACACCTACGAGCAGTACTTC	CATHNTYEQYF
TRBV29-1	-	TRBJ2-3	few	TGCAGCGTTGAAACTAGCTCCGATACGCAGTATTTT	CSVETSSDTQYF
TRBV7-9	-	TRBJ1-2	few	TGTGCCAGCAGCTTAGCAGAGGGAGGGGGATATTATGGCTACACCTTC	CASSLAEGGGYYGYTF
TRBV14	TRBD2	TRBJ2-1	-	TGTGCCAGCAGCCAAGAAAGAGGGACTTGGGGGGGTGAGCAGTTCTTC	CASSQERGTWGGEQFF
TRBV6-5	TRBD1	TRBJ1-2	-	TGTGCCAGCAGTTACCTAGGTCAGGGGGCGCAGGGCTACACCTTC	CASSYLGQGAQGYTF
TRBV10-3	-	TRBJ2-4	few	TGTGCCATCAGTGACCAGACGTTAGCCAAAAACATTCAGTACTTC	CAISDQTLAKNIQYF
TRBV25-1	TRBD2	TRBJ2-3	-	TGTGCCTCCAGGGGCTCCGGGACTAGCGGGAGAAAAGATACGCAGTATTTT	CASRGSGTSGRKDTQYF
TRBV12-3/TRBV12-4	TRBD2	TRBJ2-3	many	TGTGCCAGCAGTTTCCGGACTAGCGGGGCCGATACGCAGTATTTT	CASSFRTSGADTQYF